The 23 T cell receptor beta chains given below trace back to one sample, sequenced in a study of shared clonotypes between healthy human individuals. Generated by immunoSEQ multiplex PCR, the TCRdb table keeps only in-frame clones and is missing some. The table has fewer than 600,000 clones, about four fifths seen once. Sequencing was performed on PBMCs. All receptors come from a woman in her 40s in good health. Some clones in this sample may be carry-over from other donors' samples.

The chain has TRBV28 and TRBJ2-5; 9 bases line up with TRBD1. Germline CDR1 is MDHEN and CDR2 is SYDVKM. The CDR3 sequence is 18 residues long. V shed 5 bases and J 2 bases; nucleotides not matched to a gene: 15. CDR3 protein: CASSPAGQGLRVQETQYF. The DNA for the CDR3 is TGTGCCAGCAGTCCCGCGGGACAGGGTCTAAGGGTACAAGAGACCCAGTACTTC.

V and J are TRBV9 and TRBJ2-7; D possibly matches TRBD1 or TRBD2 (5 bases each). The CDR3 totals 15 residues. Trimming cost V 1 base and J 2 bases, with 13 bases left between them. Germline assignment: CDR1 SGDLS and CDR2 YYNGEE. The CDR3 nucleotides are TGTGCCAGCAGCGTAAGCTCCGGGGCCCCCTACGAGCAGTACTTC. Translated, it gives CASSVSSGAPYEQYF.

V and J are TRBV21-1 and TRBJ2-1; the D call TRBD2 from the table was never checked on the DNA. TRBV21-1 is reported as a pseudogene. This CDR3 is 15 amino acids long. The CDR3 loop is CASSSERENYNEQFF. CDR3 sequence (DNA): TGTGCCAGCAGCTCCGAGCGGGAGAACTACAATGAGCAGTTCTTC.

This CDR3 is CASSTPPRTSGRGGEQFF. CDR3 DNA sequence: TGTGCCAGCAGTACTCCACCCCGGACTAGCGGGAGAGGGGGTGAGCAGTTCTTC. The chain combines TRBV28 with TRBJ2-1; 13 bases match TRBD2. The V gene's germline CDR1 is MDHEN and CDR2 SYDVKM. The CDR3 consists of 18 residues. The J segment lost 9 bases and the V segment lost 5 bases, leaving 16 bases of the junction unmatched.

This sequence joins TRBV7-9 and TRBJ2-5; no reliable D call. Per the germline V gene, CDR1 is SEHNR and CDR2 is FQNEAQ (reference sequence). This CDR3 contains 13 residues. Trimming took off 8 bases at V and 5 bases at J, with 15 bases between the two ends. CDR3 protein: CASGDKPRETQYF. CDR3 DNA sequence: TGTGCCAGCGGAGACAAGCCACGGGAGACCCAGTACTTC.

V gene TRBV7-8 combines with J gene TRBJ2-5; 8 bases match TRBD2. Near its end, the DNA agrees better with TRBJ2-7, so the J call may be wrong. This CDR3 comprises 13 residues. CDR1 is SGHVS, CDR2 FQNEAQ, per germline. CDR3 amino acids: CASSLLAEYEQYF. The CDR3 nucleotides read TGTGCCAGCAGCCTACTAGCGGAATACGAGCAGTACTTC.

In DNA form, the CDR3 reads TGCGCCAGCGGACAGCCAGCTAACTATGGCTACACCTTC. It yields the protein CASGQPANYGYTF. The gene calls are TRBV5-1 and TRBJ1-2; D possibly corresponds to TRBD1 (6 bases). Trimming took 7 bases from V and 0 from J, leaving 10 bases between them. This CDR3 comprises 13 residues. Germline CDR1 reads SGHRS; CDR2 reads YFSETQ.

The V and J genes are TRBV28 and TRBJ1-1; the match to TRBD1 covers 9 bases. Germline CDR1 and CDR2: MDHEN and SYDVKM. Trimming removed 8 bases from V and 4 bases from J; junction bases left unmatched: 8. The CDR3 totals 14 residues. The CDR3 protein is CASGPGTGPTEAFF. DNA for the CDR3: TGTGCCAGCGGCCCCGGGACAGGGCCCACTGAAGCTTTCTTT.

The CDR3 protein is CASSSYLGNEQFF. The CDR3 DNA reads as TGTGCCAGCTCCTCTTACCTGGGCAATGAGCAGTTCTTC. The chain combines TRBV2 with TRBJ2-1; D call uncertain. Germline loops: CDR1 SNHLY, CDR2 FYNNEI. The germline V and J ends were trimmed by 8 bases and 6 bases, with 14 bases remaining between them. This CDR3 is 13 amino acids long.

The chain is built from TRBV18 and TRBJ1-4; no clear D. Germline loops: CDR1 KGHSH, CDR2 LQKENI. Trimming stripped 4 bases from V and 0 bases from J, with 12 bases between. This CDR3 is built from 16 residues. The CDR3 reads CASSRGAPSTNEKLFF. Written as DNA, the CDR3 is TGTGCCAGCTCACGAGGAGCACCCTCAACTAATGAAAAACTGTTTTTT.

V gene TRBV27 combines with J gene TRBJ2-7, with TRBD1 matching 7 bases. The CDR3 contains 14 residues. Per the germline V gene, CDR1 is MNHEY and CDR2 is SMNVEV (reference sequence). Unmatched junction bases numbered 12, after V lost 7 bases and J lost 6 bases. CDR3 amino acids: CASMTNRGYGEQYF. CDR3 in DNA: TGTGCCAGCATGACGAACAGGGGATACGGCGAGCAGTACTTC.

The chain joins TRBV11-2 to TRBJ2-7; TRBD1 matches at 8 bases. This CDR3 has 16 amino acids. V was clipped by 5 bases and J by 2 bases; unmatched bases: 11. Germline lookup yields CDR1 SGHAT and CDR2 FQNNGV. The CDR3 loop reads CASSPRTGSHAYEQYF. The DNA of the CDR3 is TGTGCCAGCAGCCCGAGGACAGGGTCCCACGCCTACGAGCAGTACTTC.

The genes are TRBV7-9 and TRBJ2-1; D perhaps matches TRBD2 (5 bases). This CDR3 is 13 amino acids long. Germline assignment: CDR1 SEHNR and CDR2 FQNEAQ (reference sequence). V was cut by 6 bases and J by 4 bases, with 10 bases left in between. As DNA, the CDR3 is TGTGCCAGCAGGTATGGGGAGTACAATGAGCAGTTCTTC. Protein: CASRYGEYNEQFF.

Concerning this clone: Other DNA sequences in the sample encode the same CDR3. V usage is TRBV6-1 and J usage is TRBJ2-1; D perhaps matches TRBD1 (5 bases). The CDR3 runs 13 residues. Germline V CDR1 and CDR2: MNHNS, SASEGT. Trimming shortened V by 1 base and J by 4 bases, and 5 bases separated the two germline ends. The CDR3 reads CASSEGQYNEQFF. CDR3 DNA sequence: TGTGCCAGCAGTGAAGGACAGTACAATGAGCAGTTCTTC.

The chain employs TRBV10-3 and TRBJ2-1; 12 nucleotides match TRBD2. J gave up 4 bases and V 10 bases, and 2 bases lay outside the gene matches. The CDR3 extends over 13 amino acids. Germline CDR1 reads ENHRY; CDR2 reads SYGVKD. CDR3 sequence reads: CATLAGGYNEQFF. In nucleotides, the CDR3 is TGTGCCACTCTAGCGGGAGGGTACAATGAGCAGTTCTTC.

As regards this clone: The junction does not match germline at one end; this may be a read error. The same CDR3 also results from other DNA sequences found in this sample. The V gene is TRBV5-4, the J gene TRBJ2-6; TRBD1 matches at 9 bases. CDR3 length equals 20 residues. CDR1 is SGHNT and CDR2 is YYREEE in the germline V gene (reference sequence). As DNA, the CDR3 is TGTGCCAGCAGCTTGGCCATCGGGACAGGGATCCGCTCTGGGGCCAACGTCTTGACTTTC. Translating it yields CASSLAIGTGIRSGANVLTF.

The chain is built from TRBV27 and TRBJ1-5; a weak D match, TRBD1 (6 bases). There are 14 residues in the CDR3. In germline, CDR1 is MNHEY, CDR2 SMNVEV (reference sequence). Deletions cut 3 bases from V and 5 bases from J, with 11 bases between. CDR3 sequence reads: CASSFGRGDQPQHF. The CDR3 nucleotides read TGTGCCAGCAGTTTTGGGAGGGGGGATCAGCCCCAGCATTTT.

The rearrangement uses TRBV7-2 and TRBJ2-7, with TRBD2 matching 12 bases. V dropped 0 bases and J dropped 2; count of bases not matched to a gene: 5. This CDR3 spans 17 amino acids. Germline V gives CDR1 SGHTA, CDR2 FQGNSA. CDR3 bases: TGTGCCAGCAGCTTAGCGCGGACTAGCGGGACCCCCTACGAGCAGTACTTC. This translates into CASSLARTSGTPYEQYF.

The CDR3 is CASSHNGQNNYGYTF. CDR3 bases: TGCGCCAGCAGCCATAATGGACAGAATAACTATGGCTACACCTTC. J is TRBJ1-2 and V is TRBV5-1; D possibly corresponds to TRBD1 (6 bases). This CDR3 comprises 15 residues. The germline gives CDR1 SGHRS, CDR2 YFSETQ. The germline V and J ends were trimmed by 4 bases and 1 base, with 14 bases remaining between them.

The gene calls are TRBV6-5 and TRBJ2-2, with D tentatively TRBD1 or TRBD2 (5 bases each). The CDR3 runs 14 residues. V shed 7 bases and J shed 4 bases, with 13 bases lying between them. Germline V gene sequence: CDR1 MNHEY, CDR2 SVGAGI. CDR3 DNA sequence: TGTGCCAGCACCCGGGACGGGCTCACCGGGGAGCTGTTTTTT. Translation: CASTRDGLTGELFF.

The V gene is TRBV15, the J gene TRBJ2-6; weak D call: TRBD1 (5 bases). The V gene lost 6 bases and the J gene lost 0 bases, with 12 bases spanning the gap. From germline, CDR1 is LNHNV and CDR2 YYDKDF (reference sequence). The CDR3 is 16 residues long. The CDR3 sequence is CATRQGYDSGANVLTF. In DNA form, the CDR3 reads TGTGCCACCAGGCAGGGATACGACTCTGGGGCCAACGTCCTGACTTTC.

This clone was seen once. The rearrangement joins TRBV5-3 to TRBJ2-7, with TRBD1 as a possible D gene (6 bases). TRBV5-3 is an ORF, and what it does is uncertain. The CDR3 length is 14 residues. V lost 8 bases and J lost 5, with 20 bases in between. The CDR3 coding sequence is TGTGCCAGGCTTTTAAAACCTCACAGGGACGAGCAGTACTTC. Translating it yields CARLLKPHRDEQYF.

Details on this clone: With a much larger clone just one base away, this may be a read error. The same CDR3 arises from other DNA sequences in this sample as well. This chain uses TRBV5-6 with TRBJ2-3; D remains ambiguous. The CDR3 totals 11 residues. Germline V gene sequence: CDR1 SGHDT, CDR2 YYEEEE. V was cut by 2 bases and J by 5 bases, with 3 bases left in between. The DNA for the CDR3 is TGTGCCAGCAGCTTAGGAGATACGCAGTATTTT. Encoded protein: CASSLGDTQYF.